These 22 T cell receptor beta chains were sequenced from one sample in a study of cytotoxic CD8 clonotypes in ibrutinib-treated CLL. The protocol was immunoSEQ multiplex PCR, while the TCRdb copy is restricted to in-frame clones and leaves out a portion. The table has some 23,000 clones, approximately 67% seen once. Sequenced material: PBMCs, taken at disease progression, from a patient treated with ibrutinib. These receptors all stem from a human donor with chronic lymphocytic leukemia.

V gene TRBV15 combines with J gene TRBJ1-2; no clear D. Trimming stripped 0 bases from V and 3 bases from J, with 8 bases between. In germline, CDR1 is LNHNV, CDR2 YYDKDF (reference sequence). The CDR3 loop spans 14 amino acids. CDR3 loop: CATSRDENHYGYTF. As DNA, the CDR3 is TGTGCCACCAGCAGAGATGAGAACCACTATGGCTACACCTTC.

V gene TRBV18 combines with J gene TRBJ2-5; possibly TRBD1 for D (6 bases). CDR1 and CDR2 from the germline V gene are KGHSH and LQKENI. The CDR3 covers 13 residues. V lost 1 base and J lost 4, with 7 bases in between. CDR3 sequence: CASSPLGAETQYF. In nucleotides, the CDR3 is TGTGCCAGCTCACCACTGGGGGCAGAGACCCAGTACTTC.

This chain uses TRBV9 with TRBJ1-3; D is undetermined. Germline values: CDR1 SGDLS, CDR2 YYNGEE. V lost 3 bases to trimming and J lost 0 bases, with 7 bases between them. This CDR3 has 14 residues. CDR3 nucleotides: TGTGCCAGCAGCGATAGTCTCTCTGGAAACACCATATATTTT. It is translated as CASSDSLSGNTIYF.

The chain has TRBV7-9 and TRBJ1-2; TRBD1 might be the D (6 bases). In germline, CDR1 is SEHNR, CDR2 FQNEAQ (reference sequence). With 4 bases removed from V and 2 bases from J, the gap between germline ends came to 20 bases. The CDR3 consists of 17 residues. DNA for the CDR3: TGTGCCAGCAGCTCCAGTTCCGGACGGAGGGGGAACTATGGCTACACCTTC. Translation: CASSSSSGRRGNYGYTF.

The rearrangement links TRBV5-4 to TRBJ2-7; weak D call: TRBD1 (5 bases). This CDR3 spans 14 amino acids. Germline-derived CDR1 and CDR2 are SGHNT and YYREEE (reference sequence). V was shortened by 1 base and J by 5 bases, with 13 bases between the two germline ends. CDR3 nucleotide sequence: TGTGCCAGCAGCTTGCGCTCAGGGTTAGACGAGCAGTACTTC. Residues: CASSLRSGLDEQYF.

The chain employs TRBV29-1 and TRBJ2-1, with 8 bases lining up with TRBD1. Germline values: CDR1 SQVTM, CDR2 ANQGSEA. With 6 bases clipped from V and 6 bases from J, the junction kept 13 bases outside the gene matches. The CDR3 spans 15 residues. The CDR3 DNA follows: TGCAGCGTCCCCGGGCCGGGACAGGATATCAATGAGCAGTTCTTC. Translated: CSVPGPGQDINEQFF.

Remarks on this clone: A read error may be the cause here, since a much bigger clone is one base away. The sample holds other DNA sequences that translate to the same CDR3. This sequence joins TRBV6-1 and TRBJ1-4, with D maybe TRBD1 (5 bases). Germline V gene lookup returns CDR1 MNHNS and CDR2 SASEGT. CDR3 size: 16 residues. CDR3 DNA: TGCGCCAGCAGTGAGGGCCCACAGGTGGCTAATGAAAAACTGTTTTTT. Encoded protein: CASSEGPQVANEKLFF.

This clone was detected a few times. The chain combines TRBV18 with TRBJ2-2; D is unclear. Germline CDR1 KGHSH, CDR2 LQKENI. This CDR3 spans 16 amino acids. Between the trimmed V and J ends, which lost 3 bases and 4 bases, there was a span of 15 bases. In DNA, the CDR3 is TGTGCCAGCTCACCCAGGCTTACAACCTCCACCGGGGAGCTGTTTTTT. As protein: CASSPRLTTSTGELFF.

The CDR3 here is CASSYSPVTDTQYF. In DNA, the CDR3 is TGTGCCAGCAGTTACTCACCTGTCACAGATACGCAGTATTTT. This chain links TRBV6-5 with TRBJ2-3; D call uncertain. The CDR3 covers 14 residues. The germline V and J ends were trimmed by 0 bases and 2 bases, with 6 bases remaining between them. Germline V lookup: CDR1 MNHEY, CDR2 SVGAGI.

This clone showed up just a few times. This chain links TRBV4-3 with TRBJ2-1; 10 nucleotides align to TRBD2. Germline V gene sequence: CDR1 LGHNA, CDR2 YSLEER. V trimming: 4 bases; J trimming: 8 bases; junction bases outside the gene matches: 11. The CDR3 runs to 16 residues. The CDR3 protein is CASSLATGAGGHEQFF. DNA of the CDR3: TGCGCCAGCAGCCTCGCAACGGGAGCGGGAGGGCATGAGCAGTTCTTC.

The rearrangement links TRBV5-4 to TRBJ2-1; 11 bases agree with TRBD2. Unmatched junction bases numbered 7, after V lost 4 bases and J lost 7 bases. CDR1 is SGHNT, CDR2 YYREEE, per germline (reference sequence). The CDR3 has 15 residues. The CDR3 loop reads CASSQTSGASNEQFF. CDR3 in DNA: TGTGCCAGCAGCCAGACTAGCGGGGCCTCTAATGAGCAGTTCTTC.

This clone was counted a few times. This chain connects TRBV5-1 to TRBJ1-2, with 7 positions matching TRBD1. This CDR3 has 16 amino acids. In germline, CDR1 is SGHRS, CDR2 YFSETQ. The V and J ends lost 0 bases and 0 bases, in that order; junction bases with no gene match: 5. The CDR3 protein is CASSLASGTANYGYTF. CDR3 nucleotides: TGCGCCAGCAGCTTGGCCTCCGGGACAGCTAACTATGGCTACACCTTC.

The chain links TRBV5-6 to TRBJ2-7; 7 bases are shared with TRBD1. CDR3 length equals 13 residues. The V and J ends lost 5 bases and 7 bases, in that order; junction bases with no gene match: 9. The germline V gene has CDR1 SGHDT and CDR2 YYEEEE. CDR3 nucleotide sequence: TGTGCCAGCAGTCCGCAGGGGGTCCTTGAGCAGTACTTC. Translation gives CASSPQGVLEQYF.

The chain has TRBV7-2 and TRBJ2-5; 9 bases map to TRBD2. Germline V gene data show CDR1 as SGHTA and CDR2 as FQGNSA. This CDR3 is 15 amino acids long. V shed 5 bases and J 5 bases; nucleotides not matched to a gene: 9. The CDR3 loop reads CASSRRGGAGETQYF. The CDR3 DNA sequence: TGTGCCAGCAGCCGACGCGGGGGGGCCGGGGAGACCCAGTACTTC. The whole variable domain, remainder taken from reference TRBV7-2 and TRBJ2-5, is GAGVSQSPSNKVTEKGKDVELRCDPISGHTALYWYRQSLGQGLEFLIYFQGNSAPDKSGLPSDRFSAERTGGSVSTLTIQRTQQEDSAVYLCASSRRGGAGETQYFGPGTRLLVL.

The chain uses TRBV2 and TRBJ2-5, with 9 bases aligning to TRBD2. Germline loops: CDR1 SNHLY, CDR2 FYNNEI. Germline trimming cut 4 bases from V and 5 bases from J; bases unmatched to any gene: 2. This CDR3 contains 13 residues. CDR3 DNA: TGTGCCAGCAGTGGTGCGGGAGGGGAGACCCAGTACTTC. Its translation: CASSGAGGETQYF.

V and J are TRBV4-2 and TRBJ1-4, with a tentative D call TRBD1 (6 bases). Germline lookup yields CDR1 LGHNA and CDR2 YNFKEQ. V was clipped by 2 bases and J by 0 bases, with 10 bases between them. This CDR3 has 16 amino acids. CDR3 in amino acids: CASSQRGESTNEKLFF. CDR3 nucleotides: TGTGCCAGCAGCCAAAGGGGGGAATCAACTAATGAAAAACTGTTTTTT.

The chain recombines TRBV29-1 with TRBJ1-5; 7 bases agree with TRBD1. Germline CDR1 SQVTM, CDR2 ANQGSEA. CDR3 length: 12 residues. Trimming at V came to 7 bases and at J to 6 bases, leaving 6 bases not matched to a gene. The CDR3 sequence: CSAGDSLQPQHF. The CDR3 coding sequence is TGCAGCGCGGGGGACAGTCTTCAGCCCCAGCATTTT.

This chain links TRBV7-9 with TRBJ2-7; possibly TRBD1 for D (5 bases). Between the trimmed V and J ends, which lost 0 bases and 7 bases, there was a span of 16 bases. Looked up from germline, CDR1 is SEHNR and CDR2 is FQNEAQ (reference sequence). The CDR3 contains 15 residues. CDR3 loop: CASSLAGAESQEQYF. CDR3 DNA sequence: TGTGCCAGCAGCTTAGCAGGGGCGGAAAGCCAAGAGCAGTACTTC.

V usage is TRBV9 and J usage is TRBJ1-2; TRBD1 aligns across 9 bases. V was pared by 4 bases and J by 2 bases, with 6 bases of the junction left unmatched. Germline V gene sequence: CDR1 SGDLS, CDR2 YYNGEE. There are 15 residues in the CDR3. The CDR3 DNA follows: TGTGCCAGCAGCTCTCAGGGACAGGGCAACTATGGCTACACCTTC. Encoded protein: CASSSQGQGNYGYTF. The full variable domain, with the rest looked up from reference TRBV9 and TRBJ1-2, is DSGVTQTPKHLITATGQRVTLRCSPRSGDLSVYWYQQSLDQGLQFLIQYYNGEERAKGNILERFSAQQFPDLHSELNLSSLELGDSALYFCASSSQGQGNYGYTFGSGTRLTVV.

This clone was seen more than once but under ten times. The rearrangement joins TRBV29-1 to TRBJ2-2, with 7 bases fitting TRBD1. The CDR3 contains 14 residues. Germline-derived CDR1 and CDR2 are SQVTM and ANQGSEA. The ends lost 3 bases at V and 0 bases at J; junction bases unmatched: 1. Here the CDR3 DNA reads TGCAGCGTTGACCAGGGGGCGAACACCGGGGAGCTGTTTTTT. This sequence encodes CSVDQGANTGELFF.

CDR3 amino acids: CASSLSGGREQYF. The CDR3 DNA reads as TGTGCCAGCAGTTTATCGGGGGGGCGCGAGCAGTACTTC. This chain joins TRBV27 and TRBJ2-7; D might be TRBD2 (7 bases). CDR3 length: 13 residues. V was cut by 0 bases and J by 6 bases, with 9 bases left in between. Germline values: CDR1 MNHEY, CDR2 SMNVEV (reference sequence).

The V call is TRBV7-9, the J call TRBJ2-3; D is unclear. The V gene lost 6 bases and the J gene lost 2 bases, with 6 bases spanning the gap. Germline V CDR1 and CDR2: SEHNR, FQNEAQ (reference sequence). This CDR3 has 12 amino acids. The CDR3 nucleotides read TGTGCCAGCAGTAGCCACACAGATACGCAGTATTTT. Protein product: CASSSHTDTQYF.